Listed here is a single T cell receptor (beta chain). Its target is not known. The data were obtained in a study of cytomegalovirus exposure and HLA in healthy donors. Study summary: HLA-typed donors contributed some 85 million unique TCRs, which were held in an early data release. Broader study findings: Confirmation was obtained in vitro that a few CMV-associated chains are specific for CMV antigens.

PCR involved 60 Vbeta and 13 Jbeta primers. The protocol was immunoSEQ multiplex PCR, while the TCRdb copy is restricted to in-frame clones and leaves out a portion. Counted here are 120,000 or so clones, around 75% occurring once; the ten biggest clones make up more than 2.5%. CDR1 is PRHDT and CDR2 is FYEKMQ in the germline V gene (reference sequence). V was trimmed by 0 bases and J by 7 bases, leaving 19 bases between them. There are 17 residues in the CDR3. The TCR was taken from a woman between 50 and 59 years old in good health and CMV-seronegative. The V gene is TRBV13, the J gene TRBJ2-1; TRBD2 might be the D (6 bases). Sequencing was carried out using PBMCs. The CDR3 is CASSLGHVRGNSNEQFF. The CDR3 nucleotides are TGTGCCAGCAGCTTAGGCCACGTACGCGGGAACTCAAATGAGCAGTTCTTC. The full variable domain, its missing parts supplied by reference TRBV13 and TRBJ2-1, is AAGVIQSPRHLIKEKRETATLKCYPIPRHDTVYWYQQGPGQDPQFLISFYEKMQSDKGSIPDRFSAQQFSDYHSELNMSSLELGDSALYFCASSLGHVRGNSNEQFFGPGTRLTVL.